This TCR beta chain originates from a study of T-cell reconstitution after alpha-beta-depleted transplantation in children. Molecular barcoding with unique molecular identifiers was used for the TCRbeta library. TCRdb used MiXCR to reprocess the PCR reads, holding one entry per CDR3 protein. This table holds about 72,000 distinct CDR3 sequences, more than 5.5% found once. In this sample, this clonotype turned up many times. The V and J ends lost 2 bases and 0 bases respectively, with 11 bases between them. This CDR3 is 15 amino acids long. This clonotype was sampled from a human donor who donated a stem cell graft to a child with acute lymphoblastic leukemia. The chain has TRBV12-3 or TRBV12-4 and TRBJ2-7, with D unclear. The sample was PBMCs from the stem cell graft donor, taken from the stem cell graft. The DNA of the CDR3 is TGTGCCAGCAGTTTATCAAAGGCGAGCTCCTACGAGCAGTACTTC. Translated, it gives CASSLSKASSYEQYF.